This TCR beta chain was sequenced for a study of blood T cell repertoires in COVID-19. Study-wide context: Specimens from acute and convalescent COVID-19 originated in the United States, Italy and Spain. T cells, B-cell-depleted T cells, or PBMCs provided the cDNA or gDNA that served as material.

V was pared by 2 bases and J by 0 bases, with 10 bases of the junction left unmatched. This CDR3 comprises 19 residues. CDR1 and CDR2 (germline): LGHNT, FRNRAP. The authors' processing: The authors estimated nucleated cell counts from reference gene primer amplification. Assay: immunoSEQ multiplex PCR; the TCRdb copy retains only in-frame clones and omits some. The V and J calls and clone size come from that table; D and trimming were worked out from the DNA. The sample has about 230,000 clones, roughly nine tenths seen once. This clone appeared once. The sequence was collected from a woman in her fifties or sixties in a cohort exposed to, infected with or recovered from COVID-19 (not recorded which). Sample: PBMCs or T cells enriched from blood (not recorded which). V and J are TRBV12-5 and TRBJ2-6; the match to TRBD1 covers 7 bases. CDR3 region: CASGLPPTGPVSGANVLTF. CDR3 nucleotides: TGTGCTAGTGGTTTGCCTCCGACAGGGCCAGTCTCTGGGGCCAACGTCCTGACTTTC.